One sample yielded the 28 T cell receptor beta chains listed below, sequenced in a study of T cells after posttransplantation cyclophosphamide. Some clones are missing from TCRdb's copy, which holds only in-frame ones; the method was immunoSEQ multiplex PCR. This table holds 8,000 to 9,500 clones, approximately 87% found once. Busulfan-fludarabine conditioning, marrow transplant, and cyclophosphamide on days +3 and +4 were administered. Sample: CD4+ T cells sorted from blood, taken about 1,500 days after allogeneic stem cell transplant with posttransplant cyclophosphamide. The receptor set was obtained from a female patient in her fifties or sixties who received an allogeneic stem cell transplant from a related donor, was CMV-positive, and had no GVHD. Part of the T cell pool may stem from the graft donor.

This clone was counted a few times. The chain links TRBV4-2 to TRBJ1-3; TRBD1 is a possible D gene (6 bases). The germline V and J ends were trimmed by 0 bases and 2 bases, with 17 bases remaining between them. Looked up from germline, CDR1 is LGHNA and CDR2 is YNFKEQ. The CDR3 is 18 residues long. The CDR3 nucleotides read TGTGCCAGCAGCCAAGAATCCCGGCGGGGGGACACTGGAAACACCATATATTTT. Amino acids: CASSQESRRGDTGNTIYF.

This clone occurred once. The gene calls are TRBV7-2 and TRBJ2-4; D unresolved. The CDR3 consists of 12 residues. Germline loops: CDR1 SGHTA, CDR2 FQGNSA. The V end lost 1 base, the J end lost 9 bases, and 7 bases lay between the germline ends. In nucleotides, the CDR3 is TGTGCCAGCAGCTTAGATCGGGTCATTCAGTACTTC. As protein: CASSLDRVIQYF.

The gene calls are TRBV11-2 and TRBJ2-7, with 7 bases that match TRBD1. Germline V CDR1 and CDR2: SGHAT, FQNNGV. The CDR3 loop spans 14 amino acids. The V gene end was trimmed by 1 base and the J gene end by 3 bases; junction bases not matched to a gene: 3. CDR3 sequence reads: CASSLGTGFYEQYF. The CDR3 region has the DNA TGTGCCAGCAGCTTAGGGACAGGTTTCTACGAGCAGTACTTC.

The genes are TRBV10-3 and TRBJ2-2, with D possibly matching TRBD2 (7 bases). Trimming left V 6 bases short and J 5 bases short, with 16 bases between. CDR3 length equals 15 residues. CDR1 ENHRY and CDR2 SYGVKD come from the germline V gene. The CDR3, as DNA: TGTGCCATCAGGTTACGGGGGGCGCGGACCGGGGAGCTGTTTTTT. Translating it yields CAIRLRGARTGELFF.

About this clone: Distinct nucleotide sequences in the sample also encode this CDR3. The V and J genes are TRBV19 and TRBJ2-4; D may be TRBD2 (6 bases). The CDR3 covers 16 residues. Trimming took off 5 bases at V and 0 bases at J, with 14 bases between the two ends. Looked up from germline, CDR1 is LNHDA and CDR2 is SQIVND (reference sequence). This CDR3 reads CASSDYGGLAKNIQYF. CDR3 coding DNA: TGTGCCAGTAGTGACTACGGGGGACTAGCCAAAAACATTCAGTACTTC. Full variable domain (remainder filled in from reference TRBV19 and TRBJ2-4): DGGITQSPKYLFRKEGQNVTLSCEQNLNHDAMYWYRQDPGQGLRLIYYSQIVNDFQKGDIAEGYSVSREKKESFPLTVTSAQKNPTAFYLCASSDYGGLAKNIQYFGAGTRLSVL.

On this clone: A read error may produce the germline difference seen at one junction end. This chain joins TRBV4-2 and TRBJ2-7; possibly TRBD1 for D (6 bases). Germline V lookup: CDR1 LGHNA, CDR2 YNFKEQ. The CDR3 is 15 residues long. The CDR3 DNA sequence: TGTGCCAGCAGACAAGTGGGGCAGGGGAGCTACGAGCAGTACTTC. Translation: CASRQVGQGSYEQYF.

The chain is built from TRBV5-6 and TRBJ1-2, with D tentatively TRBD1 (6 bases). With 1 base removed from V and 6 bases from J, the gap between germline ends came to 10 bases. This CDR3 region has 13 residues. Germline CDR1 is SGHDT and CDR2 is YYEEEE. The CDR3: CASSLTGMDGYTF. The CDR3 coding sequence is TGTGCCAGCAGCTTGACAGGGATGGATGGCTACACCTTC.

This sequence joins TRBV6-5 and TRBJ2-1; possibly TRBD2 for D (5 bases). Germline lookup yields CDR1 MNHEY and CDR2 SVGAGI. The germline V and J ends were trimmed by 6 bases and 4 bases, with 7 bases remaining between them. The CDR3 contains 12 residues. CDR3 sequence reads: CASSRGYNEQFF. As DNA, the CDR3 is TGTGCCAGCAGCCGCGGGTACAATGAGCAGTTCTTC.

This clone has only a few counts. V usage is TRBV7-6 and J usage is TRBJ1-3; unclear D gene. Trimming took 1 base from V and 4 from J, leaving 11 bases between them. CDR3 length: 15 residues. The germline gives CDR1 SGHVS, CDR2 FNYEAQ. This chain's CDR3 is CASSLGGGWGNTIYF. CDR3 nucleotides: TGTGCCAGCAGCTTAGGAGGAGGCTGGGGAAACACCATATATTTT.

V and J are TRBV4-1 and TRBJ2-1, with 8 bases that match TRBD2. Germline trimming cut 2 bases from V and 3 bases from J; bases unmatched to any gene: 18. The CDR3 loop spans 20 amino acids. The germline V gene encodes CDR1 MGHRA and CDR2 YSYEKL. This CDR3 reads CASSQLGVAGPRSYYNEQFF. Here the CDR3 DNA reads TGCGCCAGCAGCCAACTGGGGGTAGCGGGACCACGGAGCTACTACAATGAGCAGTTCTTC.

This chain connects TRBV18 to TRBJ2-5; maybe TRBD1 (6 bases). Deletions cut 0 bases from V and 0 bases from J, with 14 bases between. The CDR3 runs 17 residues. CDR1 is KGHSH and CDR2 is LQKENI in the germline V gene. CDR3 region: CASSPPAANRDQETQYF. For the CDR3, the DNA is TGTGCCAGCTCACCACCGGCAGCTAACAGGGACCAAGAGACCCAGTACTTC.

The V and J genes are TRBV7-3 and TRBJ2-2; 9 nucleotides line up with TRBD1. Trimming removed 3 bases from V and 3 bases from J; junction bases left unmatched: 5. CDR3 length equals 16 residues. CDR1 and CDR2 (germline): SGHTA, FQGTGA. The CDR3 here is CASSFPGQGHTGELFF. The CDR3 DNA follows: TGTGCCAGCAGCTTCCCGGGACAGGGTCACACCGGGGAGCTGTTTTTT.

V is TRBV12-2 and J is TRBJ2-7; TRBD2, the table's D call, lacks a check against the DNA. TRBV12-2 is labeled a pseudogene. The CDR3 extends over 22 amino acids. DNA for the CDR3: TGTGCAAGTCGCTCCCAGAAGGATGGGACTAGCGGGAGGGCCGGGGGGAACTACGAGCAGTACTTC. Its translation is CASRSQKDGTSGRAGGNYEQYF.

The gene calls are TRBV7-2 and TRBJ1-5, with D perhaps TRBD1 (6 bases). CDR3 size: 15 residues. Trimming removed 5 bases at V and 1 base at J, with 12 bases between. From germline, CDR1 is SGHTA and CDR2 FQGNSA. CDR3 DNA sequence: TGTGCCAGCAGCCGTTCAGGGGCCAGCAATCAGCCCCAGCATTTT. It translates to CASSRSGASNQPQHF.

The V gene is TRBV28, the J gene TRBJ2-7; 8 bases align to TRBD2. The CDR3 loop spans 16 amino acids. V lost 3 bases to trimming and J lost 4 bases; unmatched junction nucleotides: 11. Germline assignment: CDR1 MDHEN and CDR2 SYDVKM. The CDR3 nucleotides read TGTGCCAGCAGTTTGGTGGCGGGGGGAGGGCTTTACGAGCAGTACTTC. Its translation: CASSLVAGGGLYEQYF.

The chain combines TRBV7-2 with TRBJ2-1, with TRBD2 matching 11 bases. CDR1 SGHTA and CDR2 FQGNSA come from the germline V gene. The CDR3 spans 19 residues. The V and J ends lost 1 base and 8 bases, in that order; junction bases with no gene match: 16. CDR3: CASSLVASGRLLLQDEQFF. The DNA for the CDR3 is TGTGCCAGCAGCTTAGTTGCTAGCGGGAGGTTACTCCTACAAGATGAGCAGTTCTTC.

The chain combines TRBV7-3 with TRBJ2-5; D unclear. Trimming took off 5 bases at V and 3 bases at J, with 10 bases between the two ends. CDR3 size: 13 residues. Germline V CDR1 and CDR2: SGHTA, FQGTGA. The CDR3 protein is CASSRLREETQYF. In DNA form, the CDR3 reads TGTGCCAGCAGCCGACTGCGAGAAGAGACCCAGTACTTC.

V is TRBV27 and J is TRBJ2-7; 8 bases are a match to TRBD2. The J segment lost 6 bases and the V segment lost 5 bases, leaving 9 bases of the junction unmatched. This CDR3 contains 14 residues. Germline assignment: CDR1 MNHEY and CDR2 SMNVEV (reference sequence). CDR3 region: CASSPGTSPGEQYF. In nucleotides, the CDR3 is TGTGCCAGCAGTCCAGGGACTAGTCCTGGCGAGCAGTACTTC.

This clone was picked up one time. The chain employs TRBV18 and TRBJ2-2, with D possibly being TRBD1 (6 bases). The CDR3 is 14 amino acids. The germline V and J ends were trimmed by 8 bases and 2 bases, with 12 bases remaining between them. Germline values: CDR1 KGHSH, CDR2 LQKENI. CDR3 bases: TGTGCCAGCGTCCAGGGGCCCAACACCGGGGAGCTGTTTTTT. Protein sequence: CASVQGPNTGELFF.

The V call is TRBV25-1, the J call TRBJ2-7; no clear D. Trimming took off 6 bases at V and 3 bases at J, with 6 bases between the two ends. Looked up from germline, CDR1 is MGHDK and CDR2 is SYGVNS. The CDR3 runs to 11 residues. The chain's CDR3 is CASSRSYEQYF. DNA of the CDR3: TGTGCCAGCAGCCGCAGCTACGAGCAGTACTTC.

This clone was seen more than once but under ten times. The chain recombines TRBV19 with TRBJ1-5; tentative D call: TRBD1 (5 bases). V was shortened by 7 bases and J by 4 bases, with 17 bases between the two germline ends. CDR1 is LNHDA, CDR2 SQIVND, per germline (reference sequence). The length of the CDR3 is 15 residues. This chain's CDR3 is CASTRGAGTNQPQHF. The DNA for the CDR3 is TGTGCCAGTACCAGAGGGGCAGGGACTAATCAGCCCCAGCATTTT.

Here the CDR3 DNA reads TGTGCCAGCAGCGCCCCGACAGGGGGGCTCCAAGAGACCCAGTACTTC. Translating it yields CASSAPTGGLQETQYF. The chain joins TRBV9 to TRBJ2-5; 9 bases line up with TRBD1. There are 16 residues in the CDR3. The germline CDR1 and CDR2 sequences are SGDLS and YYNGEE. Trimming took 3 bases from V and 1 from J; bases not matched to a gene: 7.

In this sample, this clone turned up once. The chain is built from TRBV6-6 and TRBJ2-7; D is unclear. The germline gives CDR1 MNHNY, CDR2 SVGAGI (reference sequence). The CDR3 is 11 amino acids. The V and J ends lost 5 bases and 3 bases respectively, with 5 bases between them. This chain's CDR3 is CASSPFYEQYF. Here the CDR3 DNA reads TGTGCCAGCAGTCCCTTCTACGAGCAGTACTTC.

The chain uses TRBV11-2 and TRBJ1-5; D not certain. CDR3 length equals 13 residues. CDR1 SGHAT and CDR2 FQNNGV come from the germline V gene. V dropped 2 bases and J dropped 1 base, with 3 bases sitting between them. The CDR3 is CASSLSSNQPQHF. For the CDR3, the DNA is TGTGCCAGCAGCTTAAGCAGCAATCAGCCCCAGCATTTT.

This chain uses TRBV2 with TRBJ1-5; the D is unclear. The CDR3 covers 13 residues. Germline CDR1 is SNHLY and CDR2 is FYNNEI. The DNA for the CDR3 is TGTGGAAGCCGTTTCTTACGCAATCAGCCCCAGCATTTT. Encoded protein: CGSRFLRNQPQHF.

J is TRBJ2-5 and V is TRBV27, with a weak D call TRBD2 (5 bases). The CDR3 consists of 13 residues. Germline V gene lookup returns CDR1 MNHEY and CDR2 SMNVEV (reference sequence). The V gene lost 3 bases and the J gene lost 2 bases, with 7 bases spanning the gap. The CDR3 nucleotides read TGTGCCAGCAGTTTTACGGGGCAAGAGACCCAGTACTTC. This sequence encodes CASSFTGQETQYF.

Only a few counts were recorded for this clone. The gene calls are TRBV18 and TRBJ1-5; a weak D match, TRBD1 (5 bases). The germline gives CDR1 KGHSH, CDR2 LQKENI. The CDR3 runs to 13 residues. The germline V and J ends were trimmed by 3 bases and 5 bases, with 8 bases remaining between them. CDR3 DNA: TGTGCCAGCTCACCTGGGACTTATCAGCCCCAGCATTTT. Protein product: CASSPGTYQPQHF.

The chain links TRBV7-2 to TRBJ2-7; 8 nucleotides agree with TRBD2. Germline CDR1 reads SGHTA; CDR2 reads FQGNSA. J lost 6 bases, V lost 5 bases, and 9 bases had no gene match. The CDR3 totals 14 residues. The CDR3 spells CASSRGSGISEQYF. For the CDR3, the DNA is TGTGCCAGCAGCCGCGGTAGCGGGATAAGCGAGCAGTACTTC.